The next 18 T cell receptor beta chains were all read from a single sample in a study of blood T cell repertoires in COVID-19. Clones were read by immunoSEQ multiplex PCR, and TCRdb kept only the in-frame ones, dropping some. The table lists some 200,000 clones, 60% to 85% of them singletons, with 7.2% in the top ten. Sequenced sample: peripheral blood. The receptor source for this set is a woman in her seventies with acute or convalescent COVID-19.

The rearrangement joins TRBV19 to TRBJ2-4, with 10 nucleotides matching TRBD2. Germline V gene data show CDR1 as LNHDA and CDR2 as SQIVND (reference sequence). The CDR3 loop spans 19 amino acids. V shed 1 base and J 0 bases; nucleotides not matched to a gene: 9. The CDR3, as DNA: TGTGCCAGTAGTATAGGGGCACTAGCGGGACCTACAGCCAAAAACATTCAGTACTTC. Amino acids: CASSIGALAGPTAKNIQYF.

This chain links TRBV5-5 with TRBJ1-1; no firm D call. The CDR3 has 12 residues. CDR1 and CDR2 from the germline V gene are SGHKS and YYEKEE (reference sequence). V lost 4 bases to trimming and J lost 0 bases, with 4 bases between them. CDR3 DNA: TGTGCCAGCAGCCTGTTGAACACTGAAGCTTTCTTT. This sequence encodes CASSLLNTEAFF.

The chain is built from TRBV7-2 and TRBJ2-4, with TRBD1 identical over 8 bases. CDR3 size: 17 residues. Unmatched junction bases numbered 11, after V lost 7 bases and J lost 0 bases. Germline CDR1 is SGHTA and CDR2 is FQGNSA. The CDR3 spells CASTNLGQGLAKNIQYF. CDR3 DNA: TGTGCCAGCACCAACCTTGGACAGGGCCTAGCCAAAAACATTCAGTACTTC.

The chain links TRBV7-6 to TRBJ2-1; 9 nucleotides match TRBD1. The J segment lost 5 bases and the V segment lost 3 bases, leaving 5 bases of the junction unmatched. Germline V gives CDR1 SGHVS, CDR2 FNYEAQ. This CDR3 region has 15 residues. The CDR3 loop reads CASSFGQGRNNEQFF. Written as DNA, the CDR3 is TGTGCCAGCAGCTTCGGACAGGGGCGTAACAATGAGCAGTTCTTC. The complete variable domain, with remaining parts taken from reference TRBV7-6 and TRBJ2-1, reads GAGVSQSPRYKVTKRGQDVALRCDPISGHVSLYWYRQALGQGPEFLTYFNYEAQQDKSGLPNDRFSAERPEGSISTLTIQRTEQRDSAMYRCASSFGQGRNNEQFFGPGTRLTVL.

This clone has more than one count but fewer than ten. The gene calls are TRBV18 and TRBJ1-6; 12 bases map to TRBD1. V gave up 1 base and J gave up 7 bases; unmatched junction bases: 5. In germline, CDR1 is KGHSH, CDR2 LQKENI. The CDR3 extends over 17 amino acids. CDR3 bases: TGTGCCAGCTCACCACTGGGACAGGGGGCTTCGAATTCACCCCTCCACTTT. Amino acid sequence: CASSPLGQGASNSPLHF.

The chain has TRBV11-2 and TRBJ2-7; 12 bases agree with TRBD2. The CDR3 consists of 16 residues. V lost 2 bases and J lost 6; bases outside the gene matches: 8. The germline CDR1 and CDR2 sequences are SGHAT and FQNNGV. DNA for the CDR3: TGTGCCAGCAGCTTACCTAGCGGGGGGGCAGTGGGCGAGCAGTACTTC. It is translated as CASSLPSGGAVGEQYF.

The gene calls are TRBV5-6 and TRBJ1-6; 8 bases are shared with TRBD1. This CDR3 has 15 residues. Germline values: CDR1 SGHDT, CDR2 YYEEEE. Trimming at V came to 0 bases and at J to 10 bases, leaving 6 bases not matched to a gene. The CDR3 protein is CASSLARGQGSPLHF. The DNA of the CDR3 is TGTGCCAGCAGCTTGGCCAGGGGGCAGGGCTCACCCCTCCACTTT.

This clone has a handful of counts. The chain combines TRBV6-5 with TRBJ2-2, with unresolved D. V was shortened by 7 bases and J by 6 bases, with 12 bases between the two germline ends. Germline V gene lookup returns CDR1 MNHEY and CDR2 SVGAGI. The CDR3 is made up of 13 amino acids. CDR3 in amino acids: CASIQNRPGELFF. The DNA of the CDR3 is TGTGCCAGCATACAAAATCGTCCCGGGGAGCTGTTTTTT.

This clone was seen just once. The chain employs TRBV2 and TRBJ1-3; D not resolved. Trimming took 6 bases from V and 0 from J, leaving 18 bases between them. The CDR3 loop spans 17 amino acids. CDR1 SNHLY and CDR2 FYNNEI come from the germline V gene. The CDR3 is CASSGASAGLSGNTIYF. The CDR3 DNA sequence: TGTGCCAGCAGCGGCGCCTCGGCAGGCCTCTCTGGAAACACCATATATTTT. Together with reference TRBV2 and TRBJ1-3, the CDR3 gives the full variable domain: EPEVTQTPSHQVTQMGQEVILRCVPISNHLYFYWYRQILGQKVEFLVSFYNNEISEKSEIFDDQFSVERPDGSNFTLKIRSTKLEDSAMYFCASSGASAGLSGNTIYFGEGSWLTVV.

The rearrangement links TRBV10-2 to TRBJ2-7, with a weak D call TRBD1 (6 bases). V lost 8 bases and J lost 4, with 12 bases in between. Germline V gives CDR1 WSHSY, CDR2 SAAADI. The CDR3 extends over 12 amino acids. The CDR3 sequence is CASHGQRYEQYV. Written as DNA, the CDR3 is TGCGCCAGCCACGGACAGCGTTACGAGCAGTACGTC.

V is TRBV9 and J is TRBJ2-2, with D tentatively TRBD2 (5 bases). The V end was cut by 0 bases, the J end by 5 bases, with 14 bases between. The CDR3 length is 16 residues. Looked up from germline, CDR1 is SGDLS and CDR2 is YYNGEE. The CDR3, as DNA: TGTGCCAGCAGCGTAGGTGGGAGACTCGCGACCGGGGAGCTGTTTTTT. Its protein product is CASSVGGRLATGELFF.

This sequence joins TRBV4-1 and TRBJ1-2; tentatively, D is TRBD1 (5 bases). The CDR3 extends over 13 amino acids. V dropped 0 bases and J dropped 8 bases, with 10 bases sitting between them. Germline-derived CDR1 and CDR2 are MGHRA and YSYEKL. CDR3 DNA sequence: TGCGCCAGCAGCCAAGACAGGGTTGACGGCTACACCTTC. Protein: CASSQDRVDGYTF.

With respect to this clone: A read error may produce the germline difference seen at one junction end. This CDR3 reads CASSLNGGADTQYF. CDR3 sequence (DNA): TGTGCCAGCAGTTTAAACGGGGGGGCTGATACGCAGTATTTT. The V call is TRBV7-3, the J call TRBJ2-3; 8 bases align to TRBD2. The germline V gene encodes CDR1 SGHTA and CDR2 FQGTGA. The CDR3 length is 14 residues.

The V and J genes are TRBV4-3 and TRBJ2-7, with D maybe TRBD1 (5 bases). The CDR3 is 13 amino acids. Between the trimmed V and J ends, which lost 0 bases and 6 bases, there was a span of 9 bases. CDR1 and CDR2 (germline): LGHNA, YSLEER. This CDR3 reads CASSQDRVGEQYF. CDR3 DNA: TGCGCCAGCAGCCAAGACAGGGTAGGCGAGCAGTACTTC.

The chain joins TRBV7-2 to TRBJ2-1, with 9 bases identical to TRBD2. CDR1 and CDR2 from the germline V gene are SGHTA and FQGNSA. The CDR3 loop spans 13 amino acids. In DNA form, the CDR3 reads TGTGCGTCACTAGCGGGCTCCTACAATGAGCAGTTCTTC. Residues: CASLAGSYNEQFF. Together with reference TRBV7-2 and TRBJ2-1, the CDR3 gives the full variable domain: GAGVSQSPSNKVTEKGKDVELRCDPISGHTALYWYRQSLGQGLEFLIYFQGNSAPDKSGLPSDRFSAERTGGSVSTLTIQRTQQEDSAVYLCASLAGSYNEQFFGPGTRLTVL.

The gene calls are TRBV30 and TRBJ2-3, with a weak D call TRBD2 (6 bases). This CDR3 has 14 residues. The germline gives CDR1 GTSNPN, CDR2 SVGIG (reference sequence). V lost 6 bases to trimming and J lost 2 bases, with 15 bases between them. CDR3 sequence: CACRRDLHTDTQYF. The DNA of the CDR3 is TGTGCCTGCCGGCGGGACTTACACACAGATACGCAGTATTTT.

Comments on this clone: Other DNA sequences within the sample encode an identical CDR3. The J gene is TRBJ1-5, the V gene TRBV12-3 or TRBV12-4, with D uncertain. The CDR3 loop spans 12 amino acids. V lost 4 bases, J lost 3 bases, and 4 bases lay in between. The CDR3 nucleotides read TGTGCCAGCAGTTCAAACAATCAGCCCCAGCATTTT. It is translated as CASSSNNQPQHF.

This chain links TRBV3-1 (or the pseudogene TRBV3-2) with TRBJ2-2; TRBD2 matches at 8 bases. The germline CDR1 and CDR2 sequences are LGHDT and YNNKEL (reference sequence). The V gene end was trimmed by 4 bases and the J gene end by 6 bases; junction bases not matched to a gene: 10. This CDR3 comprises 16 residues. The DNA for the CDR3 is TGTGCCAGCAGCCGAGAGAAAACGGGGGGGCCCGGGGAGCTGTTTTTT. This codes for CASSREKTGGPGELFF.